These T cell receptor beta chains were read from a single sample in a study of blood T cell repertoires in COVID-19. The method was immunoSEQ multiplex PCR; TCRdb's version includes in-frame clones alone and lacks a portion of them. The data hold some 180,000 clones, with about 83% observed a single time. The sequenced sample consisted of peripheral blood. The source of these receptors is a woman aged 70 to 79 who had recovered from COVID-19. Both conserved end residues are part of each CDR3. D genes are given only for firm matches. Clone size is shown for a subset of rows, as once, few, many or a class of expanded clone.

CDR3aa: CASSRTGGVRNTEAFF; CDR3nt: TGTGCCAGCAGCCGGACAGGCGGGGTTAGGAACACTGAAGCTTTCTTT; j_gene: TRBJ1-1; v_gene: TRBV6-2/TRBV6-3; abundance: NA; len: 16; d_gene: TRBD1
CDR3aa: CASSLDSGFFSYEQYF; CDR3nt: TGTGCCAGCAGTTTAGACTCTGGGTTTTTCTCCTACGAGCAGTACTTC; j_gene: TRBJ2-7; v_gene: TRBV28; abundance: NA; len: 16; d_gene: NA
CDR3aa: CASSYSRREPVEEQYF; CDR3nt: TGTGCCAGCAGTTACTCTAGGCGGGAGCCGGTTGAGGAGCAGTACTTC; j_gene: TRBJ2-7; v_gene: TRBV6-2/TRBV6-3; abundance: NA; len: 16; d_gene: TRBD2
CDR3aa: CAWSGGENSPLHF; CDR3nt: TGTGCCTGGAGTGGGGGGGAGAATTCACCCCTCCACTTT; j_gene: TRBJ1-6; v_gene: TRBV30; abundance: NA; len: 13; d_gene: NA
CDR3aa: CASSLPRGNAEAFF; CDR3nt: TGTGCCAGCAGCTTGCCGAGGGGGAACGCTGAAGCTTTCTTT; j_gene: TRBJ1-1; v_gene: TRBV5-4; abundance: NA; len: 14; d_gene: NA
CDR3aa: CASSPPSRGGGPRQYF; CDR3nt: TGTGCCAGCAGCCCCCCTTCGCGCGGCGGGGGGCCGCGCCAGTATTTT; j_gene: TRBJ2-3; v_gene: TRBV5-4; abundance: NA; len: 16; d_gene: TRBD2
CDR3aa: CASSSSGQGENIQYF; CDR3nt: TGTGCCAGCAGTTCGTCGGGACAGGGTGAAAACATTCAGTACTTC; j_gene: TRBJ2-4; v_gene: TRBV6-5; abundance: once; len: 15; d_gene: TRBD1
CDR3aa: CASSPQAFRGTGELFF; CDR3nt: TGTGCCAGCAGCCCCCAAGCGTTCAGGGGCACCGGGGAGCTGTTTTTT; j_gene: TRBJ2-2; v_gene: TRBV7-3; abundance: few; len: 16; d_gene: NA
CDR3aa: CSAPSDTEAFF; CDR3nt: TGCAGTGCCCCGTCGGACACTGAAGCTTTCTTT; j_gene: TRBJ1-1; v_gene: TRBV20-1; abundance: NA; len: 11; d_gene: NA
CDR3aa: CASSPPGSSYNEQFF; CDR3nt: TGTGCCAGCAGCCCCCCGGGGAGTTCCTACAATGAGCAGTTCTTC; j_gene: TRBJ2-1; v_gene: TRBV7-9; abundance: NA; len: 15; d_gene: NA
CDR3aa: CASSRGSQETQYF; CDR3nt: TGTGCCAGCAGCCGGGGGAGCCAAGAGACCCAGTACTTC; j_gene: TRBJ2-5; v_gene: TRBV7-9; abundance: NA; len: 13; d_gene: NA
CDR3aa: CASSSSKGGPYEQYF; CDR3nt: TGTGCCAGCAGTTCCTCAAAGGGAGGACCCTACGAGCAGTACTTC; j_gene: TRBJ2-7; v_gene: TRBV6-6; abundance: NA; len: 15; d_gene: NA
CDR3aa: CASSQDSGREGSGELFF; CDR3nt: TGCGCCAGCAGCCAAGATTCGGGCAGGGAGGGGTCCGGGGAGCTGTTTTTT; j_gene: TRBJ2-2; v_gene: TRBV4-1; abundance: NA; len: 17; d_gene: TRBD2
CDR3aa: CASSPPGLVDEQFF; CDR3nt: TGTGCCAGCAGTCCCCCGGGACTAGTCGACGAGCAGTTCTTC; j_gene: TRBJ2-1; v_gene: TRBV28; abundance: NA; len: 14; d_gene: TRBD2
CDR3aa: CASSLEGQVTDTQYF; CDR3nt: TGCGCCAGCAGCTTGGAGGGACAGGTCACAGATACGCAGTATTTT; j_gene: TRBJ2-3; v_gene: TRBV5-1; abundance: NA; len: 15; d_gene: TRBD1